This T cell receptor (beta chain) was identified in a study of radiotherapy plus CTLA-4 blockade in lung cancer. CDR3 length equals 16 residues. The V gene's germline CDR1 is MDHEN and CDR2 SYDVKM. The trim removed 4 bases at V and 2 bases at J, leaving 10 bases unmatched. TCRdb keeps only in-frame clones here, not all; method: immunoSEQ multiplex PCR. Of more than 50,000 clones listed, roughly three quarters are singletons. The chain carries TRBV28 and TRBJ2-5; 7 nucleotides match TRBD2. Source: peripheral blood, taken from a patient treated with radiotherapy plus ipilimumab. The TCR sequence derives from a human donor with non-small cell lung cancer who had a complete response to radiotherapy plus ipilimumab. CDR3 amino acids: CASSSLPAAGQETQYF. CDR3 nucleotide sequence: TGTGCCAGCAGTTCCCTCCCCGCAGCGGGACAAGAGACCCAGTACTTC.